The subject of this entry is one T cell receptor (beta chain). Its antigen remains unidentified. These data originate in a study of radiotherapy plus CTLA-4 blockade in lung cancer. Germline V gene sequence: CDR1 LGHNA, CDR2 YSLEER. The CDR3 consists of 14 residues. The ends were cut back, 0 bases at V and 14 bases at J, with 18 bases in the middle. Whole-study findings and limits: Dynamics of early blood T cell clones, together with interferon-beta, were reportedly the best predictors of response.

Measured with immunoSEQ multiplex PCR; TCRdb has only the in-frame clones, and not every one. The sample lists under 65,000 clones, 70% to 85% occurring once. Treatment of patients with chemo-refractory metastatic non-small-cell lung cancer consisted of focal radiation plus CTLA-4 blockade with ipilimumab. The sequencing here drew on peripheral blood, taken from a patient treated with radiotherapy plus ipilimumab. The chain is built from TRBV4-3 and TRBJ2-3, with D possibly matching TRBD2 (6 bases). The sequence came from a human donor with non-small cell lung cancer whose response to radiotherapy plus ipilimumab could not be evaluated. The CDR3 DNA reads TGCGCCAGCAGCCAAGATCGGAGGGAGGTCAGGGTGTATTTT. Protein: CASSQDRREVRVYF.